This passage covers 24 T cell receptor beta chains from one sample sequenced in a study of cytomegalovirus exposure and HLA in healthy donors. The study ran its PCR with 60 Vbeta and 13 Jbeta primers. Clones were sequenced by immunoSEQ multiplex PCR, and TCRdb holds only the in-frame ones, with some missing. The data contain some 150,000 clones, about 64% of them singletons. The sample consisted of PBMCs. Receptor source: a woman in her twenties or thirties in good health and CMV-seropositive.

This clone was recorded once. The rearrangement uses TRBV4-1 and TRBJ1-5, with D unclear. Per germline, CDR1 MGHRA and CDR2 YSYEKL. The CDR3 totals 19 residues. The V gene lost 4 bases and the J gene lost 1 base, with 23 bases spanning the gap. The CDR3 nucleotides read TGCGCCAGCAGCCCAAGTACCGGATTACGGGTTAGAAGCAATCAGCCCCAGCATTTT. It specifies CASSPSTGLRVRSNQPQHF.

This clone has more than one count but fewer than ten. The chain combines TRBV9 with TRBJ1-1; possible D gene TRBD1, 5 bases. CDR1 SGDLS and CDR2 YYNGEE come from the germline V gene. Trimming stripped 3 bases from V and 7 bases from J, with 13 bases between. The CDR3 consists of 13 residues. As DNA, the CDR3 is TGTGCCAGCAGCGAGAAGCCGGGACTTGAAGCTTTCTTT. Amino acids: CASSEKPGLEAFF.

The chain couples TRBV5-1 to TRBJ2-2; D call uncertain. Germline V gene data show CDR1 as SGHRS and CDR2 as YFSETQ. The CDR3 has 14 amino acids. V dropped 0 bases and J dropped 3 bases, with 6 bases sitting between them. This CDR3 reads CASSLASYTGELFF. The CDR3 DNA is TGCGCCAGCAGCTTGGCCTCGTACACCGGGGAGCTGTTTTTT.

This sequence joins TRBV27 and TRBJ1-5; a weak D match, TRBD1 (6 bases). Germline loops: CDR1 MNHEY, CDR2 SMNVEV (reference sequence). V was cut by 1 base and J by 2 bases, with 12 bases left in between. The CDR3 spans 16 residues. CDR3 in amino acids: CASSLWGGQRNQPQHF. In nucleotides, the CDR3 is TGTGCCAGCAGTTTATGGGGCGGACAGCGCAATCAGCCCCAGCATTTT.

The chain is built from TRBV5-1 and TRBJ2-1; TRBD2 matches at 9 bases. V was clipped by 4 bases and J by 8 bases; unmatched bases: 10. CDR1 is SGHRS and CDR2 is YFSETQ in the germline V gene. The CDR3 is 15 amino acids. The CDR3 DNA reads TGCGCCAGCAGCGATTCTCTAGCGGGGAGCGATGAGCAGTTCTTC. Protein product: CASSDSLAGSDEQFF.

This clone was seen just once. The rearrangement joins TRBV7-2 to TRBJ2-3; 9 bases fit TRBD1. The CDR3 covers 13 residues. Germline CDR1 reads SGHTA; CDR2 reads FQGNSA. V lost 5 bases and J lost 12; bases outside the gene matches: 9. Here the CDR3 reads CASSPQGAGRQYF. The DNA for the CDR3 is TGTGCCAGCAGCCCACAGGGGGCAGGAAGACAGTATTTT.

V is TRBV28 and J is TRBJ2-5; no clear D gene. The V end lost 7 bases, the J end lost 2 bases, and 11 bases lay between the germline ends. In germline, CDR1 is MDHEN, CDR2 SYDVKM. There are 13 residues in the CDR3. Here the CDR3 reads CASNLVGQETQYF. For the CDR3, the DNA is TGTGCCAGCAACTTGGTCGGTCAAGAGACCCAGTACTTC.

This clone was seen a handful of times. The CDR3 reads CASSFTRTQYF. The CDR3 DNA is TGTGCCAGCAGCTTTACTAGGACGCAGTATTTT. The rearrangement links TRBV7-2 to TRBJ2-3, with D possibly matching TRBD2 (5 bases). The ends were cut back, 3 bases at V and 9 bases at J, with 7 bases in the middle. CDR1 is SGHTA, CDR2 FQGNSA, per germline. This CDR3 spans 11 amino acids. Supplemented by reference TRBV7-2 and TRBJ2-3, the full variable domain reads GAGVSQSPSNKVTEKGKDVELRCDPISGHTALYWYRQSLGQGLEFLIYFQGNSAPDKSGLPSDRFSAERTGGSVSTLTIQRTQQEDSAVYLCASSFTRTQYFGPGTRLTVL.

The chain combines TRBV28 with TRBJ2-6; D unclear. The CDR3 covers 17 residues. V lost 3 bases to trimming and J lost 0 bases, with 12 bases between them. Germline loops: CDR1 MDHEN, CDR2 SYDVKM. The CDR3 here is CASSFFWANSGANVLTF. The CDR3 region has the DNA TGTGCCAGCAGTTTTTTTTGGGCAAACTCTGGGGCCAACGTCCTGACTTTC.

This clone has a handful of counts. The chain couples TRBV5-8 to TRBJ1-1; 7 bases align to TRBD1. Trimming took 4 bases from V and 0 from J; bases not matched to a gene: 3. This CDR3 is built from 14 residues. Germline V lookup: CDR1 SGHTS, CDR2 YDEGEE. CDR3: CASSVGQLNTEAFF. The CDR3 bases are TGTGCCAGCAGCGTGGGACAGCTGAACACTGAAGCTTTCTTT.

This chain connects TRBV5-4 to TRBJ2-5; 13 positions agree with TRBD2. The germline V gene has CDR1 SGHNT and CDR2 YYREEE (reference sequence). This CDR3 comprises 15 residues. J was trimmed by 6 bases and V by 0 bases; bases with no gene match: 2. CDR3 protein: CASSLGTSGRQTQYF. The CDR3 DNA sequence: TGTGCCAGCAGCTTGGGGACTAGCGGGAGACAGACCCAGTACTTC.

The sample holds a few counts of this clone. The chain uses TRBV9 and TRBJ2-1, with 10 nucleotides matching TRBD2. V was clipped by 5 bases and J by 8 bases; unmatched bases: 7. This CDR3 has 14 amino acids. CDR1 SGDLS and CDR2 YYNGEE come from the germline V gene. CDR3 region: CASREGLAFDEQFF. The CDR3 DNA follows: TGTGCCAGCAGAGAGGGACTAGCGTTCGATGAGCAGTTCTTC.

The chain couples TRBV2 to TRBJ1-1; D possibly corresponds to TRBD1 (6 bases). This CDR3 has 13 amino acids. Trimming removed 8 bases from V and 2 bases from J, with 12 bases in between. Per germline, CDR1 SNHLY and CDR2 FYNNEI. CDR3 sequence: CASWTDLNTEAFF. For the CDR3, the DNA is TGTGCCAGCTGGACAGACCTTAACACTGAAGCTTTCTTT.

The chain links TRBV6-6 to TRBJ1-4; 9 bases match TRBD1. The CDR3 extends over 13 amino acids. The germline gives CDR1 MNHNY, CDR2 SVGAGI (reference sequence). Trimming took 10 bases from V and 7 from J; bases not matched to a gene: 7. CDR3 protein: CATSDRGGEKLFF. The CDR3 DNA sequence: TGTGCCACCTCGGACAGGGGAGGTGAAAAACTGTTTTTT.

The CDR3 loop is CASSLGRGIVSGANVLTF. CDR3 in DNA: TGCGCCAGCAGCTTGGGGCGGGGAATCGTCTCTGGGGCCAACGTCCTGACTTTC. The V and J genes are TRBV5-1 and TRBJ2-6, with a tentative D call TRBD2 (6 bases). The CDR3 totals 18 residues. With 0 bases removed from V and 0 bases from J, the gap between germline ends came to 13 bases. Germline V lookup: CDR1 SGHRS, CDR2 YFSETQ. The complete variable domain, with remaining parts taken from reference TRBV5-1 and TRBJ2-6, reads KAGVTQTPRYLIKTRGQQVTLSCSPISGHRSVSWYQQTPGQGLQFLFEYFSETQRNKGNFPGRFSGRQFSNSRSEMNVSTLELGDSALYLCASSLGRGIVSGANVLTFGAGSRLTVL.

This clone was detected only a few times. This chain connects TRBV7-9 to TRBJ1-2; tentatively, D is TRBD1 (5 bases). V lost 5 bases and J 5 bases, leaving 15 bases between the germline ends. The CDR3 spans 14 residues. CDR1 and CDR2 from the germline V gene are SEHNR and FQNEAQ (reference sequence). The CDR3, as DNA: TGTGCCAGCAGCAAAAGCAGGGAGGTGTATGGCTACACCTTC. It codes for CASSKSREVYGYTF. Filled out from reference TRBV7-9 and TRBJ1-2, the complete variable domain reads DTGVSQNPRHKITKRGQNVTFRCDPISEHNRLYWYRQTLGQGPEFLTYFQNEAQLEKSRLLSDRFSAERPKGSFSTLEIQRTEQGDSAMYLCASSKSREVYGYTFGSGTRLTVV.

This clone was seen only a few times. The chain uses TRBV6-5 and TRBJ2-5; 7 positions agree with TRBD1. This CDR3 spans 14 amino acids. CDR1 and CDR2 from the germline V gene are MNHEY and SVGAGI. Trimming took 2 bases from V and 5 from J; bases not matched to a gene: 5. This chain's CDR3 is CASSYDRAIETQYF. The CDR3 nucleotides read TGTGCCAGCAGTTACGACAGGGCGATTGAGACCCAGTACTTC.

The V and J genes are TRBV14 and TRBJ2-7; 11 nucleotides match TRBD2. CDR3 length: 15 residues. CDR1 is SGHDN, CDR2 FVKESK, per germline. V gave up 2 bases and J gave up 7 bases; unmatched junction bases: 7. DNA for the CDR3: TGTGCCAGCAGCCAATTAGCGGGAGGGCTCGGGGAGCAGTACTTC. The encoded protein is CASSQLAGGLGEQYF.

The chain is built from TRBV6-4 and TRBJ2-1; 10 nucleotides agree with TRBD2. From germline, CDR1 is MRHNA and CDR2 SNTAGT. The CDR3 extends over 16 amino acids. Germline trimming cut 0 bases from V and 8 bases from J; bases unmatched to any gene: 7. The CDR3 nucleotides read TGTGCCAGCAGTGACTCAGCGGGAGGGCCGTTCTATGAGCAGTTCTTC. Translated: CASSDSAGGPFYEQFF.

V usage is TRBV7-9 and J usage is TRBJ2-3; 7 positions agree with TRBD1. The germline V gene has CDR1 SEHNR and CDR2 FQNEAQ (reference sequence). The CDR3 has 14 amino acids. Unmatched junction bases numbered 2, after V lost 5 bases and J lost 0 bases. The CDR3 spells CASSPTGSTDTQYF. The DNA for the CDR3 is TGTGCCAGCAGCCCGACAGGGAGCACAGATACGCAGTATTTT.

This chain joins TRBV14 and TRBJ2-2; D uncertain. Trimming cost V 4 bases and J 4 bases, with 16 bases left between them. CDR3 size: 16 residues. The V gene's germline CDR1 is SGHDN and CDR2 FVKESK. The CDR3 nucleotides read TGTGCCAGCAGCCCTTTTAACAGACCGAGCACCGGGGAGCTGTTTTTT. Translated, it gives CASSPFNRPSTGELFF.

CDR3 DNA: TGCGCCAGCAGCTTGGAAGGGGCGCAGAATCAGCCCCAGCATTTT. Amino acids: CASSLEGAQNQPQHF. This chain uses TRBV5-1 with TRBJ1-5, with D perhaps TRBD1 (5 bases). The V gene lost 0 bases and the J gene lost 4 bases, with 11 bases spanning the gap. Germline-derived CDR1 and CDR2 are SGHRS and YFSETQ. The CDR3 sequence is 15 residues long.

This chain connects TRBV2 to TRBJ2-7, with 12 bases matching TRBD2. In germline, CDR1 is SNHLY, CDR2 FYNNEI. CDR3 length: 14 amino acids. The junction had 5 bases not matched to a gene; V was cut back by 10 bases and J by 1 base. CDR3 coding DNA: TGTGCCAACCCCGGACTAGCGGGATCCTACGAGCAGTACTTC. This gives the protein CANPGLAGSYEQYF.

The CDR3 spells CASSLARNTIYF. The CDR3, as DNA: TGTGCCAGCAGCTTAGCCAGAAACACCATATATTTT. This chain uses TRBV7-2 with TRBJ1-3; D unresolved. V was trimmed by 0 bases and J by 5 bases, leaving 2 bases between them. The CDR3 is made up of 12 amino acids. CDR1 is SGHTA and CDR2 is FQGNSA in the germline V gene.